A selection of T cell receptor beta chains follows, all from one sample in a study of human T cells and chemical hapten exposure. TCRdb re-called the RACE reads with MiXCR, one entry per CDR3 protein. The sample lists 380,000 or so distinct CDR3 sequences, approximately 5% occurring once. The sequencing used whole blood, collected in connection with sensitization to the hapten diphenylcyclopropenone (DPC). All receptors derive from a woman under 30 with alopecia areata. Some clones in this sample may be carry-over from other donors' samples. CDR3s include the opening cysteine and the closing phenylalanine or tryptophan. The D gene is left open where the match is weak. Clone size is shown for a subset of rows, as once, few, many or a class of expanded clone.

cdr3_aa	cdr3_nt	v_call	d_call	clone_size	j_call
CASSLGDDGVNTEAFF	TGCGCCAGCAGCTTGGGTGATGACGGGGTGAACACTGAAGCTTTCTTT	TRBV5-1	.	many	TRBJ1-1
CASSPETGNQPQHF	TGTGCCAGCTCACCAGAGACGGGGAATCAGCCCCAGCATTTT	TRBV18	.	many	TRBJ1-5
CASSTREAGGDSSYNEQFF	TGTGCCAGCAGCACCCGAGAAGCGGGGGGCGATAGCTCCTACAATGAGCAGTTCTTC	TRBV6-2/TRBV6-3	TRBD2	.	TRBJ2-1
CASKTGGVRDTQYF	TGTGCCAGCAAAACAGGGGGCGTACGAGATACGCAGTATTTT	TRBV27	TRBD1	many	TRBJ2-3
CASQLDRATNYGYTF	TGTGCCAGCCAACTGGACAGGGCCACTAACTATGGCTACACCTTC	TRBV6-2/TRBV6-3	TRBD1	few	TRBJ1-2
CASSSPGTQAPLGNSPLHF	TGTGCCAGCAGTTCCCCCGGGACTCAGGCGCCCTTGGGAAATTCACCCCTCCACTTT	TRBV12-3/TRBV12-4	.	many	TRBJ1-6
CASSDPKGGYTEAFF	TGTGCCAGCAGTGACCCGAAAGGGGGTTACACTGAAGCTTTCTTT	TRBV6-4	.	.	TRBJ1-1
CASSEGLGGTEAFF	TGCGCCAGCAGCGAAGGCCTGGGGGGCACTGAAGCTTTCTTT	TRBV5-1	.	few	TRBJ1-1
CASSSTQKLFF	TGTGCCAGCAGTTCAACACAAAAACTGTTTTTT	TRBV6-6	.	.	TRBJ1-4
CAISVGDRVGNQPQHF	TGTGCCATCTCTGTCGGGGACAGGGTTGGAAATCAGCCCCAGCATTTT	TRBV10-3	TRBD1	.	TRBJ1-5
CASSFRRTPDTQYF	TGTGCCAGCAGCTTCCGGAGGACCCCAGATACGCAGTATTTT	TRBV7-2	.	many	TRBJ2-3